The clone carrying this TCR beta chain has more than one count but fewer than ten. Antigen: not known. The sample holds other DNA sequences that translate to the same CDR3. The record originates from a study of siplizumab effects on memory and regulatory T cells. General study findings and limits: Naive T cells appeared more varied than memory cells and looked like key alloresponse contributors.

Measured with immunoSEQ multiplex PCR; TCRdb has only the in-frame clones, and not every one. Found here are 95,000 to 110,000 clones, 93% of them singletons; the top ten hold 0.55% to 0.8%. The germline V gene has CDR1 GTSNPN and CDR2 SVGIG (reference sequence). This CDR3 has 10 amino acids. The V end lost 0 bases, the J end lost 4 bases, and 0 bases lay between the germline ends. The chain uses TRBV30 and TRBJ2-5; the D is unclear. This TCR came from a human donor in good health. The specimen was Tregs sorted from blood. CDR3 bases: TGTGCCTGGAGTGTAGAGACCCAGTACTTC. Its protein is CAWSVETQYF.